This passage covers 28 T cell receptor beta chains from one sample sequenced in a study of blood T cells in healthy people across ages. Primers used in a second PCR of roughly 7 to 11 cycles were a sample-barcoded 5' primer and a J-beta primer mix. TCRdb used MiXCR to reprocess the 5' RACE reads, holding one entry per CDR3 protein. The profile covers more than 1.4 million distinct CDR3 sequences, with 42% appearing a single time and less than 8% taken by the ten largest. The sequenced material came from blood. Receptors were obtained from a young woman in good health.

Concerning this clonotype: A much larger clone lies a single base off, so this may be a read error. The chain employs TRBV29-1 and TRBJ2-1, with D maybe TRBD1 (6 bases). Germline assignment: CDR1 SQVTM and CDR2 ANQGSEA. The CDR3 contains 12 residues. Trimming shortened V by 4 bases and J by 9 bases, and 13 bases separated the two germline ends. CDR3 sequence reads: CSVVRTGSEQFF. The CDR3 DNA sequence: TGCAGCGTTGTCCGTACAGGGTCTGAGCAGTTCTTC.

This clonotype appeared a few times. V is TRBV6-1 and J is TRBJ2-3; 11 bases map to TRBD2. With 4 bases clipped from V and 3 bases from J, the junction kept 3 bases outside the gene matches. CDR3 length: 15 residues. The germline gives CDR1 MNHNS, CDR2 SASEGT. In DNA form, the CDR3 reads TGTGCCAGCAGTGTGTCTAGCGGGAGGACAGATACGCAGTATTTT. This gives the protein CASSVSSGRTDTQYF.

The chain is built from TRBV27 and TRBJ1-2, with 7 bases matching TRBD1. Germline lookup yields CDR1 MNHEY and CDR2 SMNVEV (reference sequence). CDR3 length equals 13 residues. V trimming: 4 bases; J trimming: 5 bases; junction bases outside the gene matches: 4. The CDR3 spells CASSWKGAYGYTF. The CDR3 coding sequence is TGTGCCAGCAGTTGGAAGGGGGCATATGGCTACACCTTC.

The chain is built from TRBV2 and TRBJ2-7, with unresolved D. The CDR3 sequence is 14 residues long. V gave up 6 bases and J gave up 3 bases, with 15 bases separating them. The germline V gene has CDR1 SNHLY and CDR2 FYNNEI. The CDR3 reads CASRAPVINYEQYF. CDR3 bases: TGTGCCAGCAGGGCCCCGGTCATTAACTACGAGCAGTACTTC.

This clonotype occurred many times. The V gene is TRBV12-3 or TRBV12-4, the J gene TRBJ2-5; D gene unclear. This CDR3 is built from 11 residues. V dropped 7 bases and J dropped 5 bases, with 8 bases sitting between them. The CDR3 loop reads CASTLGETQYF. The CDR3 nucleotides read TGTGCCAGCACCCTTGGGGAGACCCAGTACTTC.

The rearrangement uses TRBV5-1 and TRBJ2-5; unclear D gene. Trimming removed 2 bases at V and 11 bases at J, with 19 bases between. The CDR3 has 14 amino acids. Germline CDR1 reads SGHRS; CDR2 reads YFSETQ. CDR3: CASSFVEGYNEQYF. The CDR3 nucleotides read TGCGCCAGCAGCTTTGTGGAAGGATACAATGAGCAGTACTTC. Full variable domain (rest looked up from reference TRBV5-1 and TRBJ2-5): KAGVTQTPRYLIKTRGQQVTLSCSPISGHRSVSWYQQTPGQGLQFLFEYFSETQRNKGNFPGRFSGRQFSNSRSEMNVSTLELGDSALYLCASSFVEGYNEQYFGPGTRLLVL.

As for this clonotype: Given a much more abundant clone one base away, this may be a read error. V gene TRBV29-1 combines with J gene TRBJ1-2; TRBD1 is a possible D gene (6 bases). The CDR3 consists of 12 residues. CDR1 SQVTM and CDR2 ANQGSEA come from the germline V gene. CDR3: CSVVQGGDGNTF. The CDR3 DNA sequence: TGCAGCGTTGTACAGGGAGGCGATGGCAACACCTTC.

In its sample, this clonotype was seen a few times. The chain uses TRBV20-1 and TRBJ2-7; weak D call: TRBD2 (5 bases). Judging by the DNA end, TRBJ2-5 fits better; the J call may be wrong. The germline V gene encodes CDR1 DFQATT and CDR2 SNEGSKA (reference sequence). The CDR3 extends over 12 amino acids. The CDR3 sequence is CSVRAVQETQYF. In DNA, the CDR3 is TGCAGTGTGCGGGCAGTCCAAGAGACCCAGTACTTC.

This chain joins TRBV20-1 and TRBJ2-3; tentative D call: TRBD1 (6 bases). The CDR3 is 14 amino acids. V was cut by 6 bases and J by 6 bases, with 19 bases left in between. Germline assignment: CDR1 DFQATT and CDR2 SNEGSKA (reference sequence). CDR3 in amino acids: CSANRDPSSDTQYF. The CDR3 nucleotides read TGCAGTGCAAACAGGGATCCCAGTTCGGATACGCAGTATTTT.

This clonotype was seen a few times. The J gene is TRBJ1-4, the V gene TRBV6-5; D remains unclear. The CDR3 totals 13 residues. V was cut by 3 bases and J by 7 bases, with 9 bases left in between. Germline loops: CDR1 MNHEY, CDR2 SVGAGI. The chain's CDR3 is CASSYGFSEKLFF. The CDR3 DNA is TGTGCCAGCAGTTATGGGTTCAGTGAAAAACTGTTTTTT.

This clonotype was detected a few times. One end of the junction is discordant with germline, which a read error may explain. CDR3 sequence (DNA): TGTGCCAGCACCTTGGGACAGCAAAGAAACTATGGCTACACCTTC. This encodes CASTLGQQRNYGYTF. This chain connects TRBV5-5 to TRBJ1-2, with 7 bases that match TRBD1. From germline, CDR1 is SGHKS and CDR2 YYEKEE (reference sequence). The CDR3 length is 15 residues.

This clonotype appeared a single time. One end of the junction does not line up with germline, which may come from a read error. The rearrangement links TRBV5-1 to TRBJ2-7; possible D gene TRBD1, 6 bases. This CDR3 is 16 amino acids long. Germline CDR1 SGHRS, CDR2 YFSETQ. DNA of the CDR3: TGCGCCAGCAGCGGGAAGACAGGAGGAGGCACCTACGAGCGGTACTTC. It specifies CASSGKTGGGTYERYF.

This clonotype was picked up a small number of times. In nucleotides, the CDR3 is TGTGCCAGCAGCCCGACCCTGCTAGCGGGAGGGCCCGTCGCTGAGACCCAGTACTTC. The encoded protein is CASSPTLLAGGPVAETQYF. The chain recombines TRBV2 with TRBJ2-5; TRBD2 matches at 12 bases. CDR3 size: 19 residues. Per the germline V gene, CDR1 is SNHLY and CDR2 is FYNNEI. The V segment lost 6 bases and the J segment 5 bases; nucleotides outside the gene matches: 19.

This chain joins TRBV18 and TRBJ2-3; TRBD2 matches at 9 bases. Per the germline V gene, CDR1 is KGHSH and CDR2 is LQKENI. The CDR3 loop spans 15 amino acids. V trimming: 3 bases; J trimming: 3 bases; junction bases outside the gene matches: 4. DNA of the CDR3: TGTGCCAGCTCACCTGGAGCGGGAGGAACAGATACGCAGTATTTT. Translation gives CASSPGAGGTDTQYF.

This clonotype was seen a handful of times. The chain recombines TRBV6-6 with TRBJ2-5; D assignment may be TRBD1 or TRBD2 (5 bases each). Looked up from germline, CDR1 is MNHNY and CDR2 is SVGAGI (reference sequence). The CDR3 sequence is 17 residues long. Trimming took off 0 bases at V and 3 bases at J, with 17 bases between the two ends. The CDR3 protein is CASSYSIDGWGKETQYF. CDR3 DNA: TGTGCCAGCAGTTACTCGATTGACGGATGGGGGAAAGAGACCCAGTACTTC.

Points on this clonotype: The junction shows a germline mismatch at one end, possibly a read error. This chain connects TRBV2 to TRBJ2-1; 12 bases match TRBD2. The CDR3 length is 15 residues. Germline CDR1 is SNHLY and CDR2 is FYNNEI. CDR3 residues: CASSEWTSGNNEQSF. As DNA, the CDR3 is TGTGCCAGCAGTGAATGGACTAGCGGGAACAATGAGCAGTCCTTC.

The chain uses TRBV27 and TRBJ2-7; a possible D gene is TRBD1 (6 bases). Looked up from germline, CDR1 is MNHEY and CDR2 is SMNVEV (reference sequence). The V and J ends lost 11 bases and 2 bases respectively, with 19 bases between them. This CDR3 spans 14 amino acids. The CDR3 loop is CAGRDRLSPYEQYF. CDR3 coding DNA: TGTGCCGGCCGAGACAGGTTATCCCCCTACGAGCAGTACTTC.

This clonotype was counted between two and nine times. CDR3 amino acids: CAIKVGDLSYEQYF. DNA of the CDR3: TGTGCCATCAAGGTGGGGGACCTCTCCTACGAGCAGTACTTC. The rearrangement links TRBV10-3 to TRBJ2-7; D might be TRBD1 or TRBD2, each matching 5 bases. This CDR3 has 14 amino acids. CDR1 is ENHRY, CDR2 SYGVKD, per germline. Trimming cost V 7 bases and J 0 bases, with 13 bases left between them.

The chain employs TRBV5-1 and TRBJ2-1, with 12 nucleotides matching TRBD2. Unmatched junction bases numbered 12, after V lost 4 bases and J lost 10 bases. Looked up from germline, CDR1 is SGHRS and CDR2 is YFSETQ. The CDR3 contains 16 residues. The CDR3 nucleotides read TGCGCCAGCAGCGGAAGCTCTAGCGGGGGGGCCCACGAGCAGTTCTTC. Translating gives CASSGSSSGGAHEQFF.

This rearrangement joins TRBV6-5 to TRBJ2-3; 8 nucleotides agree with TRBD1. The germline V gene has CDR1 MNHEY and CDR2 SVGAGI. This CDR3 is built from 15 residues. V lost 4 bases, J lost 4 bases, and 7 bases stayed unmatched. CDR3 region: CASSSQGAGADTQYF. DNA for the CDR3: TGTGCCAGCAGTTCCCAGGGGGCCGGGGCAGATACGCAGTATTTT.

The V gene is TRBV4-1, the J gene TRBJ2-7; D is unclear. The germline V gene encodes CDR1 MGHRA and CDR2 YSYEKL. This CDR3 spans 16 amino acids. V lost 4 bases, J lost 2 bases, and 18 bases lay in between. The CDR3 reads CASSPGRARDAYEQYF. Written as DNA, the CDR3 is TGCGCCAGCAGCCCCGGTCGGGCGCGCGACGCCTACGAGCAGTACTTC.

This clonotype was seen a handful of times. This chain connects TRBV11-2 to TRBJ2-3; tentative D call: TRBD1 (6 bases). The V end was cut by 0 bases, the J end by 1 base, with 14 bases between. CDR1 and CDR2 (germline): SGHAT, FQNNGV. CDR3 length equals 17 residues. The CDR3 DNA reads as TGTGCCAGCAGCTTAGATTACCAGGGGATCCGCACAGATACGCAGTATTTT. This codes for CASSLDYQGIRTDTQYF.

V gene TRBV4-2 combines with J gene TRBJ1-2; D is perhaps TRBD1 (6 bases). From germline, CDR1 is LGHNA and CDR2 YNFKEQ. V gave up 1 base and J gave up 11 bases, with 17 bases separating them. This CDR3 is 14 amino acids long. Written as DNA, the CDR3 is TGTGCCAGCAGCCAAGGGGACTCCCCGAGGGGGTACACCTTC. Amino acids: CASSQGDSPRGYTF.

This chain joins TRBV29-1 and TRBJ1-1, with D possibly TRBD1 on 6 matching bases. The V end lost 7 bases, the J end lost 0 bases, and 12 bases lay between the germline ends. Per the germline V gene, CDR1 is SQVTM and CDR2 is ANQGSEA. The CDR3 runs 13 residues. The CDR3 loop reads CSAWTALNTEAFF. CDR3 DNA sequence: TGCAGCGCATGGACAGCCTTGAACACTGAAGCTTTCTTT.

V gene TRBV5-1 combines with J gene TRBJ2-7, with TRBD1 as a possible D gene (6 bases). Deletions cut 5 bases from V and 2 bases from J, with 14 bases between. CDR1 is SGHRS and CDR2 is YFSETQ in the germline V gene. The CDR3 has 14 residues. CDR3 loop: CASSGGGSAYEQYF. DNA of the CDR3: TGCGCCAGCAGTGGGGGCGGGTCTGCCTACGAGCAGTACTTC. Full variable domain (outside the CDR3, taken from reference TRBV5-1 and TRBJ2-7): KAGVTQTPRYLIKTRGQQVTLSCSPISGHRSVSWYQQTPGQGLQFLFEYFSETQRNKGNFPGRFSGRQFSNSRSEMNVSTLELGDSALYLCASSGGGSAYEQYFGPGTRLTVT.

At least ten counts were recorded for this clonotype. CDR3 protein: CASSLVGYGYTF. The CDR3 DNA is TGTGCCAGCAGCTTGGTTGGGTATGGCTACACCTTC. The V call is TRBV12-3 or TRBV12-4, the J call TRBJ1-2; D gene uncertain. Trimming took 6 bases from V and 5 from J, leaving 10 bases between them. The CDR3 length is 12 residues.

The CDR3 region has the DNA TGTGCCAGCAGTGTCCAGCGGGGGGGCACAGATACGCAGTATTTT. Amino acid sequence: CASSVQRGGTDTQYF. The V and J genes are TRBV2 and TRBJ2-3; 9 positions match TRBD2. The CDR3 is 15 amino acids. With 4 bases clipped from V and 1 base from J, the junction kept 3 bases outside the gene matches. Per germline, CDR1 SNHLY and CDR2 FYNNEI.

The chain uses TRBV30 and TRBJ1-1, with unresolved D. Germline values: CDR1 GTSNPN, CDR2 SVGIG (reference sequence). Trimming left V 0 bases short and J 5 bases short, with 10 bases between. This CDR3 is built from 13 residues. CDR3 amino acids: CAWSVPYGTEAFF. The CDR3 DNA reads TGTGCCTGGAGTGTGCCTTATGGAACTGAAGCTTTCTTT.